Presented here are 28 T cell receptor beta chains from one specimen sequenced in a study of TIL therapy for anti-PD-1-resistant metastatic lung cancer. The libraries were made with immunoSEQ v3. Profiled with immunoSEQ multiplex PCR; TCRdb holds only in-frame clones, not every one. The sample carries under 100,000 clones, about three fifths recorded once. Sample time point: pre-treatment sample, taken before nivolumab and TIL therapy. Tumor tissue came from excised metastases, mostly pleural nodules or supraclavicular lymph nodes. The sequencing used tumor tissue, collected at baseline. The receptors here all came from a person between 30 and 79 years old with non-small cell lung cancer.

V gene TRBV6-5 combines with J gene TRBJ1-6; D unclear. The CDR3 is made up of 13 amino acids. Germline CDR1 is MNHEY and CDR2 is SVGAGI. V lost 6 bases and J lost 10, with 13 bases in between. The CDR3 nucleotides read TGTGCCAGCAGCTTCTCCATGGGGTCACCCCTCCACTTT. Residues: CASSFSMGSPLHF.

The CDR3 sequence is CASSKRTVVLGNEQFF. CDR3 nucleotide sequence: TGTGCCAGCAGTAAACGGACGGTGGTCCTGGGGAATGAGCAGTTCTTC. This rearrangement joins TRBV7-9 to TRBJ2-1; no reliable D call. The germline CDR1 and CDR2 sequences are SEHNR and FQNEAQ (reference sequence). V gave up 6 bases and J gave up 7 bases, with 22 bases separating them. The CDR3 is 16 amino acids.

The chain couples TRBV10-1 to TRBJ2-7; possible D gene TRBD2, 7 bases. V was pared by 4 bases and J by 2 bases, with 15 bases between. The V gene's germline CDR1 is WNHNN and CDR2 SYGVQD (reference sequence). The CDR3 contains 15 residues. The CDR3 loop reads CASSVVGGRPYEQYF. The CDR3 DNA reads TGCGCCAGCAGTGTGGTCGGGGGGCGTCCCTACGAGCAGTACTTC.

This clone has just a few counts. The rearrangement joins TRBV7-2 to TRBJ1-5; D perhaps matches TRBD1 (5 bases). The length of the CDR3 is 13 residues. Deletions cut 10 bases from V and 3 bases from J, with 13 bases between. Germline V lookup: CDR1 SGHTA, CDR2 FQGNSA. In DNA form, the CDR3 reads TGTGCCACGTCGAGACAGAACAATCAGCCCCAGCATTTT. Its translation is CATSRQNNQPQHF.

The genes are TRBV12-3 or TRBV12-4 and TRBJ1-5; no clear D gene. V was pared by 3 bases and J by 7 bases, with 7 bases between. This CDR3 comprises 12 residues. CDR3 sequence (DNA): TGTGCCAGCAGTTTTTCATTCCAGCCCCAGCATTTT. This sequence encodes CASSFSFQPQHF.

With regard to this clone: A much larger clone is a single base away; this may be a read error. The V call is TRBV7-3, the J call TRBJ2-3, with unresolved D. V was pared by 4 bases and J by 2 bases, with 1 base between. CDR1 and CDR2 from the germline V gene are SGHTA and FQGTGA. This CDR3 is built from 11 residues. CDR3 DNA: TGTGCCAGCAGCTCCACAGATACGCAGTATTTT. It codes for CASSSTDTQYF. The full variable domain, rest sourced from reference TRBV7-3 and TRBJ2-3, is GAGVSQTPSNKVTEKGKYVELRCDPISGHTALYWYRQSLGQGPEFLIYFQGTGAADDSGLPNDRFFAVRPEGSVSTLKIQRTERGDSAVYLCASSSTDTQYFGPGTRLTVL.

This clone showed up just a few times. This chain's CDR3 is CSVGLRDSDNYGYTF. In DNA, the CDR3 is TGCAGCGTTGGCCTACGGGACTCAGACAACTATGGCTACACCTTC. This chain links TRBV29-1 with TRBJ1-2, with D tentatively TRBD1 (5 bases). V shed 4 bases and J shed 2 bases, with 17 bases lying between them. Per germline, CDR1 SQVTM and CDR2 ANQGSEA. The CDR3 runs 15 residues.

The chain combines TRBV7-6 with TRBJ2-5; D not certain. This CDR3 is built from 11 residues. With 5 bases removed from V and 5 bases from J, the gap between germline ends came to 6 bases. Germline values: CDR1 SGHVS, CDR2 FNYEAQ. The CDR3 DNA is TGTGCCAGCAGCCACCGGGAGACCCAGTACTTC. Its protein is CASSHRETQYF.

The CDR3 DNA is TGTGCCAGCGCCCGGGACTACACGGGAACCGGGGAGCTGTTTTTT. Residues: CASARDYTGTGELFF. This chain connects TRBV6-6 to TRBJ2-2; TRBD2 matches at 7 bases. V was pared by 8 bases and J by 5 bases, with 11 bases of the junction left unmatched. The V gene's germline CDR1 is MNHNY and CDR2 SVGAGI (reference sequence). This CDR3 has 15 amino acids.

V gene TRBV15 combines with J gene TRBJ2-7; 8 bases agree with TRBD2. With 5 bases clipped from V and 0 bases from J, the junction kept 6 bases outside the gene matches. Looked up from germline, CDR1 is LNHNV and CDR2 is YYDKDF (reference sequence). This CDR3 spans 15 amino acids. DNA for the CDR3: TGTGCCACCAGCCCAGGCGGGGGGCCCTCCTACGAGCAGTACTTC. Its translation: CATSPGGGPSYEQYF.

The DNA of the CDR3 is TGTGCCAGCAGCTTACTCGGGGGTCGGGATCAGCCCCAGCATTTT. Its translation is CASSLLGGRDQPQHF. The rearrangement joins TRBV7-9 to TRBJ1-5; a weak D match, TRBD1 (5 bases). The CDR3 spans 15 residues. The germline V and J ends were trimmed by 2 bases and 5 bases, with 13 bases remaining between them. CDR1 is SEHNR and CDR2 is FQNEAQ in the germline V gene (reference sequence).

The chain couples TRBV19 to TRBJ1-4; perhaps TRBD1 as D (6 bases). CDR3 size: 17 residues. V was trimmed by 2 bases and J by 2 bases, leaving 15 bases between them. The V gene's germline CDR1 is LNHDA and CDR2 SQIVND (reference sequence). In nucleotides, the CDR3 is TGTGCCAGTAGTATATCCGGGGGGCTAAGGACTAATGAAAAACTGTTTTTT. Translating gives CASSISGGLRTNEKLFF.

V is TRBV3-1 (or the pseudogene TRBV3-2) and J is TRBJ2-5; D gene uncertain. Trimming removed 0 bases at V and 0 bases at J, with 14 bases between. CDR3 size: 17 residues. Germline CDR1 is LGHDT and CDR2 is YNNKEL (reference sequence). CDR3 protein: CASSQDSHRANQETQYF. Here the CDR3 DNA reads TGTGCCAGCAGCCAAGACTCCCACCGAGCCAACCAAGAGACCCAGTACTTC.

The chain links TRBV18 to TRBJ2-1, with 7 bases identical to TRBD2. V dropped 3 bases and J dropped 7; count of bases not matched to a gene: 12. Germline CDR1 is KGHSH and CDR2 is LQKENI. CDR3 size: 16 residues. The CDR3 sequence: CASSPPAGNLRNEQFF. The CDR3 bases are TGTGCCAGCTCACCCCCAGCGGGGAATCTAAGGAATGAGCAGTTCTTC.

In this sample, this clone turned up many times. This rearrangement joins TRBV7-6 to TRBJ1-3; weak D call: TRBD1 (5 bases). The V gene lost 1 base and the J gene lost 4 bases, with 11 bases spanning the gap. The germline V gene has CDR1 SGHVS and CDR2 FNYEAQ. This CDR3 spans 15 amino acids. The CDR3 loop reads CASSLVRDSGNTIYF. The CDR3 nucleotides are TGTGCCAGCAGCTTAGTCAGGGACTCCGGAAACACCATATATTTT.

The rearrangement links TRBV18 to TRBJ2-3; TRBD2 matches at 9 bases. CDR1 is KGHSH and CDR2 is LQKENI in the germline V gene. The V and J ends lost 3 bases and 4 bases, in that order; junction bases with no gene match: 5. This CDR3 is built from 15 residues. CDR3 nucleotides: TGTGCCAGCTCACCTCGCGGGGGGGCCTCAGATACGCAGTATTTT. This encodes CASSPRGGASDTQYF.

The chain combines TRBV30 with TRBJ2-7, with TRBD2 identical over 7 bases. After removal of 2 bases from V and 4 bases from J, the junction contained 11 bases not matched to a gene. The CDR3 totals 15 residues. CDR1 is GTSNPN, CDR2 SVGIG, per germline (reference sequence). The CDR3 DNA sequence: TGTGCCTGGAGTAGTGGAGCGGGGATTAGGTACGAGCAGTACTTC. This gives the protein CAWSSGAGIRYEQYF. Filled out from reference TRBV30 and TRBJ2-7, the complete variable domain reads SQTIHQWPATLVQPVGSPLSLECTVEGTSNPNLYWYRQAAGRGLQLLFYSVGIGQISSEVPQNLSASRPQDRQFILSSKKLLLSDSGFYLCAWSSGAGIRYEQYFGPGTRLTVT.

This rearrangement joins TRBV19 to TRBJ2-2, with D unresolved. Germline V gene sequence: CDR1 LNHDA, CDR2 SQIVND (reference sequence). The V and J ends lost 5 bases and 0 bases respectively, with 10 bases between them. The CDR3 runs 15 residues. The chain's CDR3 is CASSLGLPNTGELFF. CDR3 nucleotides: TGTGCCAGTAGTCTCGGGCTCCCGAACACCGGGGAGCTGTTTTTT.

The gene calls are TRBV7-9 and TRBJ1-1; unclear D gene. The V and J ends lost 5 bases and 0 bases respectively, with 7 bases between them. The CDR3 covers 13 residues. The germline V gene encodes CDR1 SEHNR and CDR2 FQNEAQ (reference sequence). Here the CDR3 reads CASSLQLNTEAFF. The CDR3 DNA reads TGTGCCAGCAGCCTACAGCTGAACACTGAAGCTTTCTTT.

This chain links TRBV10-1 with TRBJ2-1, with D possibly being TRBD2 (6 bases). The CDR3 runs to 13 residues. In germline, CDR1 is WNHNN, CDR2 SYGVQD (reference sequence). V lost 4 bases to trimming and J lost 5 bases, with 9 bases between them. Here the CDR3 reads CASSAGLDNEQFF. In DNA, the CDR3 is TGCGCCAGCAGTGCGGGACTCGACAATGAGCAGTTCTTC.

This clone was seen more than once but under ten times. V gene TRBV6-2 or TRBV6-3 combines with J gene TRBJ1-5; D might be TRBD1 (5 bases). V lost 5 bases to trimming and J lost 1 base, with 12 bases between them. Germline loops: CDR1 MNHEY, CDR2 SVGEGT. The CDR3 is made up of 15 amino acids. Written as DNA, the CDR3 is TGTGCCAGCAGTCGCGACAGCCAGAGCAATCAGCCCCAGCATTTT. This gives the protein CASSRDSQSNQPQHF.

The chain links TRBV18 to TRBJ1-1; 8 bases match TRBD1. CDR3 length equals 12 residues. From germline, CDR1 is KGHSH and CDR2 LQKENI. V lost 3 bases to trimming and J lost 11 bases; unmatched junction nucleotides: 5. The CDR3 sequence is CASSPGQGGAFF. The CDR3 DNA follows: TGTGCCAGCTCACCTGGACAGGGTGGCGCTTTCTTT.

The V gene is TRBV6-2 or TRBV6-3, the J gene TRBJ1-1; D unclear. The CDR3 loop spans 12 amino acids. CDR1 is MNHEY, CDR2 SVGEGT, per germline. The germline V and J ends were trimmed by 3 bases and 2 bases, with 4 bases remaining between them. CDR3: CASSYFNTEAFF. CDR3 sequence (DNA): TGTGCCAGCAGTTATTTCAACACTGAAGCTTTCTTT.

This clone was seen only a few times. This chain joins TRBV7-6 and TRBJ2-7; D is unresolved. Trimming removed 5 bases at V and 1 base at J, with 12 bases between. From germline, CDR1 is SGHVS and CDR2 FNYEAQ. The CDR3 consists of 14 residues. DNA of the CDR3: TGTGCCAGCAGCCCCTCCAGCGCTTCCTACGAGCAGTACTTC. Translation gives CASSPSSASYEQYF.

This rearrangement joins TRBV18 to TRBJ2-7, with 15 bases matching TRBD2. The CDR3 has 17 amino acids. The V gene's germline CDR1 is KGHSH and CDR2 LQKENI. The V segment lost 3 bases and the J segment 6 bases; nucleotides outside the gene matches: 9. CDR3 DNA: TGTGCCAGCTCACCGCCGGGACTAGCGGGGGGCCGGTCCGAGCAGTACTTC. This gives the protein CASSPPGLAGGRSEQYF.

Worth noting for this clone: This may stem from a read error, because a much larger clone lies one nucleotide away. The CDR3 region is CASSLEETQYF. The DNA for the CDR3 is TGTGCCAGCAGTTTAGAAGAGACCCAGTACTTC. The chain is built from TRBV12-3 or TRBV12-4 and TRBJ2-5; D unresolved. V was pared by 1 base and J by 3 bases, with 0 bases between. CDR3 length: 11 amino acids.

The chain recombines TRBV6-5 with TRBJ1-4, with a weak D call TRBD1 (5 bases). The germline gives CDR1 MNHEY, CDR2 SVGAGI. V lost 6 bases, J lost 7 bases, and 15 bases lay in between. This CDR3 is 14 amino acids long. The CDR3 here is CASRLTPGGEKLFF. In DNA form, the CDR3 reads TGTGCCAGCAGACTGACACCCGGGGGTGAAAAACTGTTTTTT.

This rearrangement joins TRBV11-2 to TRBJ1-6; D not resolved. This CDR3 contains 15 residues. Deletions cut 0 bases from V and 6 bases from J, with 9 bases between. The germline V gene has CDR1 SGHAT and CDR2 FQNNGV. This CDR3 reads CASSLERGSNSPLHF. The DNA for the CDR3 is TGTGCCAGCAGCTTAGAGCGAGGGAGTAATTCACCCCTCCACTTT.